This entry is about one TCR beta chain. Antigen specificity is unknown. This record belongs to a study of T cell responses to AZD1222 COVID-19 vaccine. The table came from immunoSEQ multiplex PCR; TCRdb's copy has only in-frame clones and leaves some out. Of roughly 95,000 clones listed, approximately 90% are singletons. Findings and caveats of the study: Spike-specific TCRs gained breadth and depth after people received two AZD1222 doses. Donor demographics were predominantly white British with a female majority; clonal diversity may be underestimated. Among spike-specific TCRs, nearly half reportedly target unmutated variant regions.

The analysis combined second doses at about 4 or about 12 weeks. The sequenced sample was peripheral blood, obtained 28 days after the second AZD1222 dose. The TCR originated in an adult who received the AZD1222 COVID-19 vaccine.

CDR3 region: CASSPAPRNTIYF. DNA of the CDR3: TGTGCCAGTAGTCCCGCGCCCCGAAACACCATATATTTT. The V call is TRBV19, the J call TRBJ1-3; unclear D gene. V shed 5 bases and J shed 5 bases, with 10 bases lying between them. This CDR3 is built from 13 residues. In germline, CDR1 is LNHDA, CDR2 SQIVND (reference sequence).